The next 6 T cell receptor beta chains were all read from a single sample in a study of T cell responses to AZD1222 COVID-19 vaccine (dated by TCRdb to the early 2020s). The time point label corresponds to: about 28 days (+/-7) after the second vaccine dose. Interpreted using the paper, the treatment or condition label stands for: meningococcal conjugate vaccine given as trial control. To prepare the library, the immunoSEQ multiplex PCR assay was applied. TCRdb took over this immuneACCESS table, retaining in-frame rearrangements with V and J assigned. Such tables are incomplete; in checked studies, under half of the missing clones stem from an unresolved V gene, and the remainder is unexplained. The table for this sample lists 110,000 or so clones; roughly 90% of them were counted only once. Jointly, the top ten make up 4% to 5% of the sample. The sample consisted of peripheral blood, taken 28 days after the second dose of the MenACWY control vaccine. These receptors came from an adult who received the MenACWY meningococcal vaccine as a control.

The V and J genes are TRBV18 and TRBJ1-5, with D uncertain. This CDR3 region has 13 residues. The V end lost 7 bases, the J end lost 2 bases, and 9 bases lay between the germline ends. CDR1 and CDR2 (germline): KGHSH, LQKENI. CDR3 residues: CASFGSRNQPQHF. The CDR3, as DNA: TGTGCCAGCTTCGGGTCCCGCAATCAGCCCCAGCATTTT.

The J gene is TRBJ1-5, the V gene TRBV15; no firm D call. There are 12 residues in the CDR3. CDR1 and CDR2 from the germline V gene are LNHNV and YYDKDF (reference sequence). V was pared by 0 bases and J by 5 bases, with 2 bases between. The CDR3 here is CATSRDYQPQHF. CDR3 sequence (DNA): TGTGCCACCAGCAGAGATTATCAGCCCCAGCATTTT.

The gene calls are TRBV18 and TRBJ2-3, with 10 bases lining up with TRBD1. Trimming at V came to 3 bases and at J to 1 base, leaving 10 bases not matched to a gene. The CDR3 is made up of 18 amino acids. The germline gives CDR1 KGHSH, CDR2 LQKENI. The CDR3 bases are TGTGCCAGCTCACCGGCCGGGACAGGGGCGCTCGGCACAGATACGCAGTATTTT. Amino acids: CASSPAGTGALGTDTQYF.

A few counts support this clone. The chain couples TRBV6-2 or TRBV6-3 to TRBJ1-5; D perhaps matches TRBD1 (5 bases). The CDR3 contains 14 residues. V lost 6 bases, J lost 6 bases, and 15 bases lay in between. Germline loops: CDR1 MNHEY, CDR2 SVGEGT. CDR3 sequence reads: CASSQATDAQPQHF. The CDR3 bases are TGTGCCAGCAGCCAGGCGACAGATGCTCAGCCCCAGCATTTT.

This clone was observed a few times. The chain has TRBV15 and TRBJ1-1, with D uncertain. Trimming removed 1 base from V and 1 base from J, with 7 bases in between. The CDR3 spans 14 residues. CDR1 is LNHNV and CDR2 is YYDKDF in the germline V gene (reference sequence). Here the CDR3 DNA reads TGTGCCACCAGCAGAGCAAGTAAGAACACTGAAGCTTTCTTT. Amino acids: CATSRASKNTEAFF.

This clone appeared once. The chain joins TRBV7-2 to TRBJ2-7; 8 nucleotides align to TRBD2. Germline V gene sequence: CDR1 SGHTA, CDR2 FQGNSA. CDR3 size: 14 residues. Trimming removed 8 bases from V and 4 bases from J; junction bases left unmatched: 10. CDR3 sequence reads: CASGGGGGQYEQYF. The DNA for the CDR3 is TGTGCCAGCGGGGGGGGCGGGGGGCAGTACGAGCAGTACTTC.